The present entry profiles one TCR beta chain with its context. What it binds is unknown. Each donor gave roughly 9.8 milliliters of peripheral blood. PCR was performed a second time for about 6 to 12 cycles using a sample-barcoded 5' primer and a J-beta primer mix. Each CDR3 protein gets one entry after TCRdb re-called the 5' RACE reads with MiXCR. The table includes about 640,000 distinct CDR3 sequences, under 65% detected once. This specimen belongs to a study of blood T cells in healthy people across ages. Findings and limits, study-wide: A roughly linear age-dependent decrease characterized TCR beta diversity per million T cells. Not knowing donor CMV status may have confounded expanded clonotype changes. Greater diversity and more naive CD4+ cells were seen in long-lived donors than in aged donors.

The material sequenced was blood. The receptor was isolated from a man in his 60s in good health.

CDR3 loop: CASSDSGGSYNSPLHF. CDR3 bases: TGTGCCAGCAGTGATTCAGGAGGCTCCTATAATTCACCCCTCCACTTT. The gene calls are TRBV2 and TRBJ1-6; the D is unclear. This CDR3 comprises 16 residues. The germline V gene encodes CDR1 SNHLY and CDR2 FYNNEI. The V end lost 3 bases, the J end lost 0 bases, and 9 bases lay between the germline ends.